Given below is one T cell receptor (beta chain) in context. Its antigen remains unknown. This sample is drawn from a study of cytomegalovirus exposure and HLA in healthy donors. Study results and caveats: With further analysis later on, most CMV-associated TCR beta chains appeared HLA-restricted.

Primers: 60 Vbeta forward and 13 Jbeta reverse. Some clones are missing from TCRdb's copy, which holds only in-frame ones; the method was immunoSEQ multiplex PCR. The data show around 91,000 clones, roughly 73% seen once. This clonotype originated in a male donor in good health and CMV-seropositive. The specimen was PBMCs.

The CDR3 is CASSRLAAQETQYF. DNA for the CDR3: TGTGCCAGCAGCCGACTAGCGGCACAAGAGACCCAGTACTTC. The chain joins TRBV5-6 to TRBJ2-5; TRBD2 matches at 9 bases. Germline CDR1 is SGHDT and CDR2 is YYEEEE. V shed 4 bases and J 2 bases; nucleotides not matched to a gene: 3. There are 14 residues in the CDR3.